This TCR beta chain appears in the sequencing data of a study of T-cell memory formation after mild COVID-19. There are a few counts of this clonotype. Using its own MiXCR run on the 5' RACE reads, TCRdb lists one record per CDR3 protein. The data show 350,000 to 500,000 distinct CDR3 sequences, 15% to 25% seen once. The CDR3 has 14 residues. V gave up 6 bases and J gave up 0 bases; unmatched junction bases: 5. Looked up from germline, CDR1 is SGHKS and CDR2 is YYEKEE (reference sequence). The TCR was taken from an adult woman who had mild COVID-19 (a few samples of this study predate the infection). Cell type and time point are not known. The gene calls are TRBV5-5 and TRBJ2-5; 7 nucleotides align to TRBD1. The source material was PBMCs or a T cell subset sorted from them (not recorded which). CDR3 protein: CASTLTGNQETQYF. The CDR3 DNA sequence: TGTGCCAGCACCCTGACAGGGAACCAAGAGACCCAGTACTTC.